A selection of T cell receptor beta chains follows, all from one sample in a study of blood T cells in healthy people across ages. TCRdb reprocessed the 5' RACE reads with MiXCR, giving one entry per CDR3 protein. The repertoire holds 1.5 million to 2 million distinct CDR3 sequences, around 48% seen once, with over 2% in the top ten. The sample taken for sequencing was blood. All receptors derive from a woman between 40 and 55 years old in good health. CDR3s include the opening cysteine and the closing phenylalanine or tryptophan. Each record gives: clone size, J gene, V gene, D gene, CDR3 DNA, CDR3 protein. The D gene is left open where the match is weak. The size of a clone is reported for some rows only, either as once, few or many, or as a class for expanded clones.

size: -; J: TRBJ1-1; V: TRBV6-2/TRBV6-3; D: -; DNA: TGTGCCAGCAGTTACTCCGTAGAAGCTTTCTTT; CDR3: CASSYSVEAFF
size: -; J: TRBJ2-7; V: TRBV6-5; D: -; DNA: TGTGCCAGCGGGACCCCTCCGTACTTC; CDR3: CASGTPPYF
size: -; J: TRBJ2-1; V: TRBV20-1; D: -; DNA: TGCAGTGCTAGACTGGTAGGCTACAATGAGCAGTTCTTC; CDR3: CSARLVGYNEQFF
size: -; J: TRBJ2-5; V: TRBV5-1; D: -; DNA: TGCGCCAGCAGTCGGGAGTCGGAAGAGACCCAGTACTTC; CDR3: CASSRESEETQYF
size: many; J: TRBJ2-5; V: TRBV7-2; D: -; DNA: TGTGCCAGCAGCTTAGGACCCTCCCGGGAGACCCAGTACTTC; CDR3: CASSLGPSRETQYF
size: few; J: TRBJ2-5; V: TRBV4-3; D: -; DNA: TGCGCCAGCAGCCAAGTCCAGGGTGGGACCCAGTACTTC; CDR3: CASSQVQGGTQYF
size: -; J: TRBJ2-5; V: TRBV6-5; D: TRBD2; DNA: TGTGCCAGCAGTTACTCACTAGCGGGTGAGGGGGAGACCCAGTACTTC; CDR3: CASSYSLAGEGETQYF
size: -; J: TRBJ2-7; V: TRBV4-1; D: -; DNA: TGCGCCAGCAGCCAAGTTGGGGGAAGGGTTAACTACGAGCAGTACTTC; CDR3: CASSQVGGRVNYEQYF
size: few; J: TRBJ2-5; V: TRBV15; D: -; DNA: TGTGCCACCAGCTATGACTCCGGGGGGCGGGAGACCCAGTACTTC; CDR3: CATSYDSGGRETQYF
size: -; J: TRBJ2-1; V: TRBV4-3; D: TRBD2; DNA: TGCGCCAGCAGCCAAGTGAGCGGGGGGGTCTTCGATGAGCAGTTCTTC; CDR3: CASSQVSGGVFDEQFF
size: -; J: TRBJ1-1; V: TRBV5-1; D: -; DNA: TGCGCCAGCAGCTTGGTGGGGCAGCCGAACACTGAAGCTTTCTTT; CDR3: CASSLVGQPNTEAFF
size: -; J: TRBJ2-1; V: TRBV24-1; D: TRBD1; DNA: TGTGCCACCAGCCAGGGGGTCAGGGATGAGCAGTTCTTC; CDR3: CATSQGVRDEQFF
size: -; J: TRBJ2-5; V: TRBV13; D: -; DNA: TGTGCCAGCGGGAGCCCCTTACAAGAGACCCAGTACTTC; CDR3: CASGSPLQETQYF
size: -; J: TRBJ2-1; V: TRBV15; D: TRBD1; DNA: TGTGCCACCAGCAAGGACAATACAGGGGCCTACAATGAGCAGTTCTTC; CDR3: CATSKDNTGAYNEQFF
size: -; J: TRBJ2-3; V: TRBV6-5; D: -; DNA: TGTGCCAGCAGTCCTGATGGGCCCACAGATACGCAGTATTTT; CDR3: CASSPDGPTDTQYF
size: few; J: TRBJ2-7; V: TRBV20-1; D: -; DNA: TGCAGTGCTAGGGAATTTTCGATCTACGAGCAGTACTTC; CDR3: CSAREFSIYEQYF
size: many; J: TRBJ2-5; V: TRBV5-1; D: -; DNA: TGCGCCAGCAGCTTGGGGAAAGAGACCCAGTACTTC; CDR3: CASSLGKETQYF
size: few; J: TRBJ2-7; V: TRBV7-8; D: -; DNA: TGTGCCAGCAGCTTACTCCAGGCGTCATGGGACTACGAGCAGTACTTC; CDR3: CASSLLQASWDYEQYF
size: -; J: TRBJ1-4; V: TRBV4-2; D: -; DNA: TGTGCCAGCAGTATTGGGGGGGGAGAAGAAAAACTGTTTTTT; CDR3: CASSIGGGEEKLFF
size: -; J: TRBJ1-4; V: TRBV2; D: -; DNA: TGTGCCAGCAGACCCTACAGGGCCGAAAATGAAAAACTGTTTTTT; CDR3: CASRPYRAENEKLFF
size: few; J: TRBJ2-3; V: TRBV7-3; D: TRBD2; DNA: TGTGCCAGCAGCTTGCGGGGGAAGACAGATACGCAGTATTTT; CDR3: CASSLRGKTDTQYF
size: few; J: TRBJ2-7; V: TRBV28; D: -; DNA: TGTGCCAGCAGTTTAACGGGGCAACGGCAGTACTTC; CDR3: CASSLTGQRQYF
size: -; J: TRBJ2-3; V: TRBV5-4; D: -; DNA: TGTGCCAGCAGCCCTCAGACGGGGTCCACAGATACGCAGTATTTT; CDR3: CASSPQTGSTDTQYF
size: -; J: TRBJ1-2; V: TRBV27; D: -; DNA: TGTGCCAGCAGAAGGGGGTCGCACTATGGCTACACCTTC; CDR3: CASRRGSHYGYTF
size: -; J: TRBJ2-5; V: TRBV9; D: TRBD2; DNA: TGTGCCAGCAGCGTAGCCGGGGAGGGGACCCAGTACTTC; CDR3: CASSVAGEGTQYF
size: -; J: TRBJ2-3; V: TRBV6-5; D: -; DNA: TGTGCCAGCAGCGTGGGGTTCGCAACGCAGTATTTT; CDR3: CASSVGFATQYF
size: -; J: TRBJ2-7; V: TRBV5-8; D: -; DNA: TGTGCCAGCAGGCCGGAATCCCGATACGAGCAGTACTTC; CDR3: CASRPESRYEQYF
size: -; J: TRBJ1-4; V: TRBV5-6; D: -; DNA: TGTGCCAGCAGCTTTGGATCAAGGCCAACTAATGAAAAACTGTTTTTT; CDR3: CASSFGSRPTNEKLFF
size: once; J: TRBJ2-7; V: TRBV4-2; D: -; DNA: TGTGCCAGCAGCCAAGATCGGGGTAACCCCTGCGAGCAGTACTTC; CDR3: CASSQDRGNPCEQYF
size: -; J: TRBJ2-3; V: TRBV29-1; D: TRBD2; DNA: TGCAGCCCCGTGTTTCGGCGGCTAGCGGGGGCAGATACGCAGTATTTT; CDR3: CSPVFRRLAGADTQYF
size: -; J: TRBJ2-5; V: TRBV20-1; D: -; DNA: TGCAGTGCTAGAATCCGGGGAGTTGAGACCCAGTACTTC; CDR3: CSARIRGVETQYF
size: -; J: TRBJ2-1; V: TRBV12-3/TRBV12-4; D: -; DNA: TGTGCCAGCAGTTTATTAGCGGCTGGGGGTGAGCAGTTCTTC; CDR3: CASSLLAAGGEQFF
size: few; J: TRBJ1-6; V: TRBV11-2; D: -; DNA: TGTGCCAGCAGCTTAGGGAAAGTCCAGGTCCTCAATTCACCCCTCCACTTT; CDR3: CASSLGKVQVLNSPLHF
size: few; J: TRBJ2-3; V: TRBV4-3; D: TRBD2; DNA: TGCGCCAGCAGCCAAGACCATGGGCGGGGGTTCCGCACAGATACGCAGTATTTT; CDR3: CASSQDHGRGFRTDTQYF
size: few; J: TRBJ2-7; V: TRBV6-5; D: TRBD2; DNA: TGTGCCAGCATTAAACGGGGGGGATTGTCCTACGAGCAGTACTTC; CDR3: CASIKRGGLSYEQYF
size: few; J: TRBJ2-7; V: TRBV4-3; D: -; DNA: TGCGCCAGCAGCCAAGAAGGGGGGGTAGTCTACGAGCAGTACTTC; CDR3: CASSQEGGVVYEQYF
size: -; J: TRBJ2-1; V: TRBV27; D: TRBD2; DNA: TGTGCCAGCAGTTTAAGGGCGGGGGGGCTTCGGAATGAGCAGTTCTTC; CDR3: CASSLRAGGLRNEQFF
size: -; J: TRBJ2-5; V: TRBV7-2; D: TRBD2; DNA: TGTGCCAGCAGCCGCGGGGGGTCGGACGGGACCCAGTACTTC; CDR3: CASSRGGSDGTQYF
size: -; J: TRBJ2-5; V: TRBV12-3/TRBV12-4; D: -; DNA: TGTGCCAGCAACGTTAACGGGGTCGAAGAGACCCAGTACTTC; CDR3: CASNVNGVEETQYF
size: -; J: TRBJ2-1; V: TRBV20-1; D: TRBD1; DNA: TGCAGTGCTAGAGGCCCGGGACAGGGGGCGAAAAATGAGCAGTTCTTC; CDR3: CSARGPGQGAKNEQFF
size: -; J: TRBJ2-7; V: TRBV6-2/TRBV6-3; D: TRBD1; DNA: TGTGCCAGCAGCTTTGGACAGGTATTTTACGAGCAGTACTTC; CDR3: CASSFGQVFYEQYF
size: few; J: TRBJ2-7; V: TRBV6-2/TRBV6-3; D: -; DNA: TGTGCCAGCAGAAACGTTGACGTGTTACCCTACGAGCAGTACTTC; CDR3: CASRNVDVLPYEQYF
size: -; J: TRBJ2-5; V: TRBV3-1; D: TRBD1; DNA: TGTGCCAGCAGCCAAGTTCCCGGGACAGGGAGCTCTCTCCAAGAGACCCAGTACTTC; CDR3: CASSQVPGTGSSLQETQYF
size: -; J: TRBJ1-5; V: TRBV7-2; D: -; DNA: TGTGCCAGCAGCGCCCGGGTTGGGACTCAGCCCCAGCATTTT; CDR3: CASSARVGTQPQHF
size: few; J: TRBJ1-2; V: TRBV12-3/TRBV12-4; D: -; DNA: TGTGCCAGCAGTGTCACAGGGATAGGGGATGGCTACACCTTC; CDR3: CASSVTGIGDGYTF
size: -; J: TRBJ2-5; V: TRBV6-6; D: TRBD2; DNA: TGTGCCAGCAGTTACGGGACTAGCGCTACGATCGGAGAGACCCAGTACTTC; CDR3: CASSYGTSATIGETQYF
size: -; J: TRBJ2-5; V: TRBV20-1; D: -; DNA: TGCAGTGCTCTCCTTATTGGGGGGCGGGAGACCCAGTACTTC; CDR3: CSALLIGGRETQYF
size: -; J: TRBJ2-7; V: TRBV20-1; D: -; DNA: TGCAGTGCTGGACCGCGTCAGATTGGCTCCTACGAGCAGTACTTC; CDR3: CSAGPRQIGSYEQYF
size: -; J: TRBJ1-5; V: TRBV6-5; D: TRBD1; DNA: TGTGCCAGCAGACGGACAGGGAGGGGCAATCAGCCCCAGCATTTT; CDR3: CASRRTGRGNQPQHF
size: -; J: TRBJ2-7; V: TRBV28; D: -; DNA: TGTGCCAGCAGATCGCCTTACAGCGTAACTACCTACGAGCAGTACTTC; CDR3: CASRSPYSVTTYEQYF
size: -; J: TRBJ2-3; V: TRBV20-1; D: -; DNA: TGCAGTGCTAGAGAGGTGGGCACAGATACGCAGTATTTT; CDR3: CSAREVGTDTQYF
size: -; J: TRBJ2-1; V: TRBV6-5; D: -; DNA: TGTGCCAGTTCGAGGACTCCCTCCGTGGGTAATGAGCAGTTCTTC; CDR3: CASSRTPSVGNEQFF
size: -; J: TRBJ1-2; V: TRBV29-1; D: -; DNA: TGCAGCGTTGAATCGAGGGCAGGGACCCATGGCTACACCTTC; CDR3: CSVESRAGTHGYTF
size: -; J: TRBJ2-3; V: TRBV5-1; D: -; DNA: TGCGCCAGCAGCTCTACAGCTCGGGGTAGTACAGATACGCAGTATTTT; CDR3: CASSSTARGSTDTQYF
size: -; J: TRBJ2-7; V: TRBV6-1; D: -; DNA: TGTGCCAGCAGCCACCTGGTAGGGGTCGACGAGCAGTACTTC; CDR3: CASSHLVGVDEQYF
size: few; J: TRBJ2-3; V: TRBV27; D: -; DNA: TGTGCCAGCAGTTTATTCCAAAAGGCACACACAGATACGCAGTATTTT; CDR3: CASSLFQKAHTDTQYF
size: few; J: TRBJ2-5; V: TRBV6-6; D: -; DNA: TGTGCCAGCAGACTGGACGGACAAGAGACCCAGTACTTC; CDR3: CASRLDGQETQYF
size: -; J: TRBJ2-1; V: TRBV6-5; D: TRBD1; DNA: TGTGCCAGCAGGGGCAGGGACAGGGTATTTGATGAGCGGTTCTTC; CDR3: CASRGRDRVFDERFF
size: -; J: TRBJ1-1; V: TRBV6-2/TRBV6-3; D: TRBD1; DNA: TGTGCCAGCATTAGAACCGGGACAGGGCTGAACACTGAAGCTTTCTTT; CDR3: CASIRTGTGLNTEAFF
size: -; J: TRBJ2-3; V: TRBV27; D: -; DNA: TGTGCCAGCAGTTTAACGGTTAAGGGAGGGGGGAATACGCAGTATTTT; CDR3: CASSLTVKGGGNTQYF